The next 20 T cell receptor beta chains were all read from a single sample in a study of T cell repertoires in ileal Crohn's disease (dated by TCRdb to the late 2010s). Library construction relied on the immunoSEQ multiplex PCR assay. Held by TCRdb, this immuneACCESS table contains in-frame sequences only and omits some clones. Under half of the omission traces to an unresolved V gene where checked; the cause of the rest is unknown. This sample has around 16,000 clones in its table, and over 45% of those were observed once. The ten top clones hold roughly 6.2% of the sample. Sequencing was performed on ileal tissue. These receptors all come from an adult with Crohn's disease.

About this clone: At the DNA level, this CDR3 is encoded by other sequences in the same sample as well. The gene calls are TRBV18 and TRBJ2-3; TRBD2 might be the D (6 bases). V lost 6 bases to trimming and J lost 1 base, with 8 bases between them. The CDR3 consists of 13 residues. Looked up from germline, CDR1 is KGHSH and CDR2 is LQKENI. CDR3 region: CASSTGGTDTQYF. The CDR3 DNA sequence: TGTGCCAGCTCTACGGGAGGCACAGATACGCAGTATTTT.

V gene TRBV16 combines with J gene TRBJ1-6; 7 nucleotides align to TRBD1. Germline CDR1 is KGHSY and CDR2 is FQNENV. The CDR3 loop spans 16 amino acids. V shed 0 bases, J shed 4 bases, and the junction held 3 bases outside the gene matches. DNA of the CDR3: TGTGCCAGCAGCCAATCCGCGACAGGGTATAATTCACCCCTCCACTTT. Its protein is CASSQSATGYNSPLHF.

This clone showed up just a few times. The chain combines TRBV18 with TRBJ1-2, with TRBD1 matching 7 bases. This CDR3 contains 15 residues. Per the germline V gene, CDR1 is KGHSH and CDR2 is LQKENI. With 3 bases clipped from V and 4 bases from J, the junction kept 8 bases outside the gene matches. The CDR3 loop is CASSPDHRGGYGYTF. The CDR3 DNA reads as TGTGCCAGCTCACCCGACCACAGGGGTGGCTATGGCTACACCTTC.

V and J are TRBV27 and TRBJ1-2; perhaps TRBD1 as D (5 bases). There are 16 residues in the CDR3. Germline V gene sequence: CDR1 MNHEY, CDR2 SMNVEV (reference sequence). The V end was cut by 4 bases, the J end by 8 bases, with 23 bases between. CDR3 protein: CASSSYGTAGVGGYTF. In nucleotides, the CDR3 is TGTGCCAGCAGTTCCTACGGAACAGCGGGGGTGGGGGGCTACACCTTC.

The CDR3 DNA reads as TGTGCCAGCAGCTTAATAGGAGCGGGGACTCTCTCCTACGAGCAGTACTTC. Protein product: CASSLIGAGTLSYEQYF. V and J are TRBV7-9 and TRBJ2-7; 7 bases line up with TRBD2. V lost 2 bases and J lost 0; bases outside the gene matches: 10. The germline V gene encodes CDR1 SEHNR and CDR2 FQNEAQ (reference sequence). This CDR3 has 17 residues. Full variable domain (rest looked up from reference TRBV7-9 and TRBJ2-7): DTGVSQNPRHKITKRGQNVTFRCDPISEHNRLYWYRQTLGQGPEFLTYFQNEAQLEKSRLLSDRFSAERPKGSFSTLEIQRTEQGDSAMYLCASSLIGAGTLSYEQYFGPGTRLTVT.

This clone was seen more than once but under ten times. The chain couples TRBV28 to TRBJ2-7, with D uncertain. Trimming removed 1 base from V and 7 bases from J, with 8 bases in between. The CDR3 has 12 residues. The V gene's germline CDR1 is MDHEN and CDR2 SYDVKM. The CDR3 region is CASSLFPVEQYF. CDR3 coding DNA: TGTGCCAGCAGTTTATTTCCGGTGGAGCAGTACTTC.

This clone was observed a handful of times. V gene TRBV19 combines with J gene TRBJ1-1; tentatively, D is TRBD1 (5 bases). With 8 bases removed from V and 4 bases from J, the gap between germline ends came to 14 bases. The CDR3 has 13 amino acids. CDR1 and CDR2 (germline): LNHDA, SQIVND (reference sequence). Here the CDR3 DNA reads TGTGCCAGTTCCCTGGGGCTCGGCACTGAAGCTTTCTTT. Residues: CASSLGLGTEAFF.

The chain couples TRBV11-2 to TRBJ1-6; no reliable D call. The CDR3 is 12 amino acids. CDR1 and CDR2 (germline): SGHAT, FQNNGV. The germline V and J ends were trimmed by 5 bases and 16 bases, with 15 bases remaining between them. In DNA form, the CDR3 reads TGTGCCAGCAGCCTTCATAGCGGTCAACTCCACTTT. Translation: CASSLHSGQLHF.

The chain couples TRBV18 to TRBJ2-1; D is possibly TRBD1 (7 bases). Trimming cost V 6 bases and J 6 bases, with 15 bases left between them. The germline CDR1 and CDR2 sequences are KGHSH and LQKENI. The length of the CDR3 is 14 residues. The CDR3 region has the DNA TGTGCCAGCTCGCCCGGGACAGCGGGCAATGAGCAGTTCTTC. It yields the protein CASSPGTAGNEQFF.

Only one count was recorded for this clone. J is TRBJ2-1 and V is TRBV7-2; 10 positions match TRBD2. Trimming at V came to 3 bases and at J to 5 bases, leaving 4 bases not matched to a gene. The CDR3 loop spans 15 amino acids. Germline V CDR1 and CDR2: SGHTA, FQGNSA. This chain's CDR3 is CASSFWTSGNNEQFF. The CDR3 DNA sequence: TGTGCCAGCAGCTTTTGGACTAGCGGTAACAATGAGCAGTTCTTC.

This clone was counted a few times. V gene TRBV28 combines with J gene TRBJ1-3; D gene uncertain. The CDR3 totals 14 residues. Trimming removed 8 bases from V and 2 bases from J, with 13 bases in between. Germline CDR1 is MDHEN and CDR2 is SYDVKM. CDR3 residues: CASLEDLAGNTIYF. The CDR3 DNA reads TGTGCCAGCTTGGAGGATTTGGCTGGAAACACCATATATTTT.

The chain recombines TRBV18 with TRBJ2-3; the D is unclear. Trimming took 0 bases from V and 6 from J, leaving 7 bases between them. The CDR3 is 13 residues long. CDR1 KGHSH and CDR2 LQKENI come from the germline V gene. The DNA of the CDR3 is TGTGCCAGCTCACCACCCTTGCGTGATACGCAGTATTTT. Amino acid sequence: CASSPPLRDTQYF.

The chain links TRBV4-1 to TRBJ2-1; D unresolved. V lost 3 bases and J 7 bases, leaving 7 bases between the germline ends. CDR3 length: 12 amino acids. Germline V CDR1 and CDR2: MGHRA, YSYEKL. CDR3 bases: TGCGCCAGCAGCCACCCTGAGAATGAGCAGTTCTTC. This codes for CASSHPENEQFF.

The chain combines TRBV2 with TRBJ1-5; D is possibly TRBD1 (5 bases). The CDR3 is 13 amino acids. Germline CDR1 and CDR2: SNHLY and FYNNEI. Trimming left V 8 bases short and J 2 bases short, with 10 bases between. CDR3 in amino acids: CASRGEGNQPQHF. CDR3 nucleotides: TGTGCCAGCCGAGGGGAGGGCAATCAGCCCCAGCATTTT.

The chain recombines TRBV29-1 with TRBJ2-7; 7 bases are a match to TRBD1. After removal of 6 bases from V and 2 bases from J, the junction contained 10 bases not matched to a gene. The CDR3 contains 14 residues. Germline lookup yields CDR1 SQVTM and CDR2 ANQGSEA. As DNA, the CDR3 is TGCAGCGTCACGCTCCGGGACAGACCCTACGAGCAGTACTTC. Translated, it gives CSVTLRDRPYEQYF.

The table lists this clone with a few counts. The rearrangement joins TRBV6-6 to TRBJ2-3; 14 bases map to TRBD2. V trimming: 5 bases; J trimming: 8 bases; junction bases outside the gene matches: 9. CDR3 length: 16 residues. The germline CDR1 and CDR2 sequences are MNHNY and SVGAGI (reference sequence). The CDR3 protein is CASSVGTSGGQGTQYF. CDR3 coding DNA: TGTGCCAGCAGTGTCGGGACTAGCGGGGGTCAGGGTACGCAGTATTTT.

Points on this clone: The junction departs from germline at one end; a sequencing error may be responsible. The chain employs TRBV6-1 and TRBJ2-7; weak D call: TRBD2 (6 bases). Germline V gene lookup returns CDR1 MNHNS and CDR2 SASEGT. The CDR3 is made up of 11 amino acids. DNA of the CDR3: TGTGCCAGCAGTGACGGTCGGGAGATACACTTC. This codes for CASSDGREIHF.

The chain is built from TRBV7-6 and TRBJ2-1; TRBD1 is a possible D gene (5 bases). The germline V gene encodes CDR1 SGHVS and CDR2 FNYEAQ. The V end was cut by 2 bases, the J end by 4 bases, with 12 bases between. This CDR3 region has 15 residues. The CDR3: CASSLTRAFYNEQFF. The CDR3 DNA is TGTGCCAGCAGCTTAACCAGGGCGTTTTACAATGAGCAGTTCTTC.

This clone was recorded a few times. This sample also contains other DNA sequences that code for the same CDR3. The rearrangement joins TRBV5-1 to TRBJ1-1, with a possible D match to TRBD1 (6 bases). CDR3 size: 13 residues. Germline lookup yields CDR1 SGHRS and CDR2 YFSETQ. V lost 1 base and J 5 bases, leaving 9 bases between the germline ends. The CDR3 DNA reads as TGCGCCAGCAGCTTGACAGGGCGGACTGAAGCTTTCTTT. Encoded protein: CASSLTGRTEAFF.

This rearrangement joins TRBV5-4 to TRBJ2-3; D might be TRBD1 (6 bases). V lost 2 bases and J lost 4, with 14 bases in between. Germline CDR1 and CDR2: SGHNT and YYREEE (reference sequence). This CDR3 has 15 residues. The CDR3 nucleotides read TGTGCCAGCAGCTTAATAGGGGGTAGCTCAGATACGCAGTATTTT. It translates to CASSLIGGSSDTQYF.